This T cell receptor beta chain was obtained from a study of cytomegalovirus exposure and HLA in healthy donors. About the research overall: Within an early data release were about 85 million unique TCRs drawn from HLA-typed donors.

V shed 4 bases and J 0 bases; nucleotides not matched to a gene: 20. The germline V gene encodes CDR1 LNHDA and CDR2 SQIVND (reference sequence). The CDR3 runs to 21 residues. PCR employed 60 Vbeta and 13 Jbeta primers. Clones were sequenced by immunoSEQ multiplex PCR, and TCRdb holds only the in-frame ones, with some missing. This table has about 160,000 clones, roughly 84% appearing once. Overall study results and limits: Earlier findings revealed that most TCR beta V segments proved productive either about 87% or about 30% of the time. A later analysis linked 15,000 to 20,000 TCR beta sequences to HLA alleles at 0.05 false discovery rate.

Concerning this clone itself: Its matching antigen is unknown.

Sequencing input: PBMCs. The rearrangement links TRBV19 to TRBJ2-1; the match to TRBD2 covers 8 bases. The TCR sequence derives from a man aged 25 to 45 in good health and CMV-seronegative. The CDR3 nucleotides read TGTGCCAGTAGTACCCCCCCCAGGCTGGGACTAGGGGGGGGCTCCTACAATGAGCAGTTCTTC. The encoded protein is CASSTPPRLGLGGGSYNEQFF.